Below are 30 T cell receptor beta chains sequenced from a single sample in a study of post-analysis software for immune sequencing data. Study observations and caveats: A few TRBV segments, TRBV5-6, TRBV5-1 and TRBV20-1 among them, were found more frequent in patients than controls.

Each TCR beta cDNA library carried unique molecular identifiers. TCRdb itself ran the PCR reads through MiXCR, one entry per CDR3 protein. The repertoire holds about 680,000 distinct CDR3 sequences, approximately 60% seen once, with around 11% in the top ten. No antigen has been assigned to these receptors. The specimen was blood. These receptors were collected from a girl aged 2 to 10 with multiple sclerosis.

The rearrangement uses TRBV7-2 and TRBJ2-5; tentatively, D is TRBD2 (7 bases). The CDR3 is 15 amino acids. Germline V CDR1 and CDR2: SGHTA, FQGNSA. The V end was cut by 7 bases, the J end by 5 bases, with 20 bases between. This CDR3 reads CASKITGGRLETQYF. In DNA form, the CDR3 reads TGTGCCAGCAAAATTACGGGGGGCCGTTTGGAGACCCAGTACTTC. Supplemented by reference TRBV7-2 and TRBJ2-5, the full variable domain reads GAGVSQSPSNKVTEKGKDVELRCDPISGHTALYWYRQSLGQGLEFLIYFQGNSAPDKSGLPSDRFSAERTGGSVSTLTIQRTQQEDSAVYLCASKITGGRLETQYFGPGTRLLVL.

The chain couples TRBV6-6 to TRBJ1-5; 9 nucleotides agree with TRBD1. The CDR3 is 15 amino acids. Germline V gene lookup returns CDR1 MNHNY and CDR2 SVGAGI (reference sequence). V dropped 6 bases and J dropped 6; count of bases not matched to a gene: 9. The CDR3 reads CASSKGQGLAQPQHF. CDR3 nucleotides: TGTGCCAGCAGCAAAGGACAGGGGCTGGCTCAGCCCCAGCATTTT.

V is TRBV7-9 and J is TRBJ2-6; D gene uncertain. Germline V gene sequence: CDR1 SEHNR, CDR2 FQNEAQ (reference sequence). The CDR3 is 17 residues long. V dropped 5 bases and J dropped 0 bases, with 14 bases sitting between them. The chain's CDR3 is CASSPTPTISGANVLTF. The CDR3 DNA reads TGTGCCAGCAGCCCTACCCCCACGATCTCTGGGGCCAACGTCCTGACTTTC.

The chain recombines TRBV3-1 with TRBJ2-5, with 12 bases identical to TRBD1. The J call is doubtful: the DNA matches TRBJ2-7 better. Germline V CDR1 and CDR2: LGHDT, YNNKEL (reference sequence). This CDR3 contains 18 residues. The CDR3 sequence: CASSREPGQGAAGYEQYF. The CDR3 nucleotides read TGTGCCAGCAGCCGCGAACCGGGACAGGGGGCGGCCGGCTACGAGCAGTACTTC.

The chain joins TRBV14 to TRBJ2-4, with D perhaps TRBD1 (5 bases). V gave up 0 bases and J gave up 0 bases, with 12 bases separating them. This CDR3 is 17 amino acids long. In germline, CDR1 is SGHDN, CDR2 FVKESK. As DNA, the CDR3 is TGTGCCAGCAGCCAAGAGGGGCAGAGGTTAGCCAAAAACATTCAGTACTTC. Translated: CASSQEGQRLAKNIQYF.

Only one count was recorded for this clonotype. This CDR3 reads CASSQGHGSGNEQYF. The CDR3 DNA reads as TGTGCCAGCAGCCAGGGCCATGGGTCCGGGAACGAGCAGTACTTC. The chain links TRBV4-2 to TRBJ2-5; maybe TRBD2 (5 bases). The end of the DNA fits TRBJ2-7 better, so the J call may be wrong. The CDR3 is 15 residues long. Germline-derived CDR1 and CDR2 are LGHNA and YNFKEQ.

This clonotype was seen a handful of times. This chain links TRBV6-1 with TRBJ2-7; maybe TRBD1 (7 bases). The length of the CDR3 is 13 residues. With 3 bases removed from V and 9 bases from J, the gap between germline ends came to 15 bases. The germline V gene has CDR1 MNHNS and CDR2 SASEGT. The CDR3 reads CASSEGGRGTQYF. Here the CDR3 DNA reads TGTGCCAGCAGTGAGGGGGGCAGGGGGACGCAGTACTTC.

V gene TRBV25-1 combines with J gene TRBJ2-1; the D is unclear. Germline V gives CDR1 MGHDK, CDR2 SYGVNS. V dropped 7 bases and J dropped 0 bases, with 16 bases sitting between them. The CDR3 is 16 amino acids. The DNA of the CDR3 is TGTGCCAGCACTCCCGAACAGCTGAGCTCCTACAATGAGCAGTTCTTC. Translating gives CASTPEQLSSYNEQFF.

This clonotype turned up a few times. The CDR3 bases are TGCAGCGTAGGTAAAGGAACGGACGAAAAACTGTTTTTT. This encodes CSVGKGTDEKLFF. V and J are TRBV29-1 and TRBJ1-4; D gene unclear. Trimming shortened V by 6 bases and J by 8 bases, and 16 bases separated the two germline ends. This CDR3 contains 13 residues. CDR1 is SQVTM and CDR2 is ANQGSEA in the germline V gene.

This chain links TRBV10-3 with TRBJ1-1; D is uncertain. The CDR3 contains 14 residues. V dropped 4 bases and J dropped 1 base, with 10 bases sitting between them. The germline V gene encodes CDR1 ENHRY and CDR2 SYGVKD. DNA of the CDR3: TGTGCCATCAGTGGCTTAAAGGGGAACACTGAAGCTTTCTTT. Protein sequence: CAISGLKGNTEAFF.

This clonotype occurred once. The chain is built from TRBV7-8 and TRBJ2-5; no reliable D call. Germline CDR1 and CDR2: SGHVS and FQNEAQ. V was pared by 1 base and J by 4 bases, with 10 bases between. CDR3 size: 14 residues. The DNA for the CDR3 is TGTGCCAGCAGCTTAGTTACGGGTAGAGAGACCCAGTACTTC. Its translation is CASSLVTGRETQYF.

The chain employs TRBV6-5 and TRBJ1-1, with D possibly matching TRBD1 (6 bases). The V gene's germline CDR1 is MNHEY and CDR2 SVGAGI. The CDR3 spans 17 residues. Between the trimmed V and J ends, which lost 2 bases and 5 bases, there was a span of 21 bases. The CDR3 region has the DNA TGTGCCAGCAGTTACAGCGTGGGGGCCATCTATTCAACTGAAGCTTTCTTT. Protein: CASSYSVGAIYSTEAFF.

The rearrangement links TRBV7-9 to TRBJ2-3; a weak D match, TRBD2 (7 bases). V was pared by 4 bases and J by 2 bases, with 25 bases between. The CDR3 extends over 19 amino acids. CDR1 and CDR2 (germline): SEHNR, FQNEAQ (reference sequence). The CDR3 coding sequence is TGTGCCAGCAGCTACCAACTGACGGGGGGCGGCTCTGCCACAGATACGCAGTATTTT. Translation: CASSYQLTGGGSATDTQYF. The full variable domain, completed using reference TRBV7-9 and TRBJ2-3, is DTGVSQNPRHKITKRGQNVTFRCDPISEHNRLYWYRQTLGQGPEFLTYFQNEAQLEKSRLLSDRFSAERPKGSFSTLEIQRTEQGDSAMYLCASSYQLTGGGSATDTQYFGPGTRLTVL.

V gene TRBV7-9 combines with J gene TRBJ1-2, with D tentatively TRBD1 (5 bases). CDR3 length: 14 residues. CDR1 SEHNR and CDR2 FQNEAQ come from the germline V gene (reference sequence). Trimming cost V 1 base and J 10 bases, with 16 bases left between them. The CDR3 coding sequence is TGTGCCAGCAGCTTAGTCGGGACGGAGAACGCCTACACCTTC. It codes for CASSLVGTENAYTF. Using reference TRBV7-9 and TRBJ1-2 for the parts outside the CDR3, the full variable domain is DTGVSQNPRHKITKRGQNVTFRCDPISEHNRLYWYRQTLGQGPEFLTYFQNEAQLEKSRLLSDRFSAERPKGSFSTLEIQRTEQGDSAMYLCASSLVGTENAYTFGSGTRLTVV.

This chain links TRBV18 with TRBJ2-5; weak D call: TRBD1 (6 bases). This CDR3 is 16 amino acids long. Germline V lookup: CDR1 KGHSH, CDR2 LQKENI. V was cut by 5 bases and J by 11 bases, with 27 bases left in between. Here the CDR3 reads CASSSLVGGFLHEQYF. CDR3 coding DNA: TGTGCCAGCTCATCTTTGGTAGGGGGTTTTCTGCATGAGCAGTACTTC.

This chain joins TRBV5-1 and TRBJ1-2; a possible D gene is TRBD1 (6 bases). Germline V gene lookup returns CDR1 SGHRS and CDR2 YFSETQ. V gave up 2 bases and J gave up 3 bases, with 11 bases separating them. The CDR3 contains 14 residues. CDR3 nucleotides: TGCGCCAGCAGCTTTATCCACAGGGACTATGGCTACACCTTC. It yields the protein CASSFIHRDYGYTF.

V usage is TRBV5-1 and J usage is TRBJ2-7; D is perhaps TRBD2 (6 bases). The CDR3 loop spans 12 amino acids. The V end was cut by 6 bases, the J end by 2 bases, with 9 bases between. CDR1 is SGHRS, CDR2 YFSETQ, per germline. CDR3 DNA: TGCGCCAGCACCGGGGGACCCTACGAGCAGTACTTC. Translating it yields CASTGGPYEQYF.

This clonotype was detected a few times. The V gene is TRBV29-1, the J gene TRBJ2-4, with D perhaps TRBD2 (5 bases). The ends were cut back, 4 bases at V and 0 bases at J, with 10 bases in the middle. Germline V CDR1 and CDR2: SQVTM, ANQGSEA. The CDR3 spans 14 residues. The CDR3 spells CSVVGGLAKNIQYF. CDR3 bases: TGCAGCGTTGTGGGCGGACTAGCCAAAAACATTCAGTACTTC.

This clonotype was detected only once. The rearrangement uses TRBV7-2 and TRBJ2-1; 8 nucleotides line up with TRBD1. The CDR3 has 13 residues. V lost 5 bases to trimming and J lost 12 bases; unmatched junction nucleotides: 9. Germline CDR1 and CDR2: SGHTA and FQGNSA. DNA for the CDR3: TGTGCCAGCAGCGTCGACAGGGGACGTCGGCAGTTCTTC. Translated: CASSVDRGRRQFF.

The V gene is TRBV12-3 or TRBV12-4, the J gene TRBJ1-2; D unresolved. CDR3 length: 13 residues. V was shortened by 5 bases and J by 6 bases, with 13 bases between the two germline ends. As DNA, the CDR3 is TGTGCCAGCAGTGCCCAGGACCCCAATGGCTACACCTTC. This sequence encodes CASSAQDPNGYTF.

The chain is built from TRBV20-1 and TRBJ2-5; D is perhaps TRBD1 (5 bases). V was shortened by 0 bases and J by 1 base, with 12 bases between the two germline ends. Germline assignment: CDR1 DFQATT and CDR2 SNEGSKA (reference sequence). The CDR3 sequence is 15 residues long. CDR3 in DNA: TGCAGTGCTAGAGACGTTCGGACACCCCAAGAGACCCAGTACTTC. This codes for CSARDVRTPQETQYF.

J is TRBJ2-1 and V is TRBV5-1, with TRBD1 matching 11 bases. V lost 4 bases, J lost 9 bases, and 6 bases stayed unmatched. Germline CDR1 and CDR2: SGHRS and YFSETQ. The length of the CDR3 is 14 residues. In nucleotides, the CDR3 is TGCGCCAGCAGCCGGGACAGGGGGTTCGGTGAGCAGTTCTTC. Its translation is CASSRDRGFGEQFF.

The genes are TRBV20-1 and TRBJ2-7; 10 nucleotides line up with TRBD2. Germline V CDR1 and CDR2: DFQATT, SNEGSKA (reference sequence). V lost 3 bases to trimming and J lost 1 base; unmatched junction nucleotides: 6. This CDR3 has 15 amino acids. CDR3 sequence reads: CSARRGAGGSYEQYF. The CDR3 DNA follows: TGCAGTGCTAGGCGGGGAGCGGGAGGGTCCTACGAGCAGTACTTC.

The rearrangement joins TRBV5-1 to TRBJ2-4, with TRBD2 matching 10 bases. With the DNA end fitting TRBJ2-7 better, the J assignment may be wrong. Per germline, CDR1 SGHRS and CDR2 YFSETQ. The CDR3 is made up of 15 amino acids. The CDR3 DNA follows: TGCGCCAGCAGTTTAGGACTAGCGGAAAACTACGAGCAGTACTTC. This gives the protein CASSLGLAENYEQYF.

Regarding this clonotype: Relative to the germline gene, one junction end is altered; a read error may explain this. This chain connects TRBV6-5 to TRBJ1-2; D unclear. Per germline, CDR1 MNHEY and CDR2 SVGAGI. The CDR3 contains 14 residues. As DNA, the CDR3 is TGTGTCAGCAGCCGGGAGCGGGCTAACTATGGCTACACCTTC. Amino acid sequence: CVSSRERANYGYTF.

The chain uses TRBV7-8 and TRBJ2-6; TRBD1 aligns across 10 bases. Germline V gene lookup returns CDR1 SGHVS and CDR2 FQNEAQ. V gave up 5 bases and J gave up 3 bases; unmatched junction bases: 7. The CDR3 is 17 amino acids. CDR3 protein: CASSRTGGSGGANVLTF. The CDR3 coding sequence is TGTGCCAGCAGCCGGACAGGGGGATCTGGTGGGGCCAACGTCCTGACTTTC.

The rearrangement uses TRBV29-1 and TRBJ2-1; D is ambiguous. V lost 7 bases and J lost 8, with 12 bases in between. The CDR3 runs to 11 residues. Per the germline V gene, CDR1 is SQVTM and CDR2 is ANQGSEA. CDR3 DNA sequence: TGCAGCGGTCCGGATGGGGATGAGCAGTTCTTC. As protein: CSGPDGDEQFF.

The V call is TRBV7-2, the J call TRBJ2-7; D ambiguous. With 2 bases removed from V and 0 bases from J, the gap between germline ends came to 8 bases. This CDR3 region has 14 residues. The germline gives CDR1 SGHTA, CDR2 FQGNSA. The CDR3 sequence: CASSLPQASYEQYF. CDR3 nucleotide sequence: TGTGCCAGCAGCTTACCACAAGCCTCCTACGAGCAGTACTTC.

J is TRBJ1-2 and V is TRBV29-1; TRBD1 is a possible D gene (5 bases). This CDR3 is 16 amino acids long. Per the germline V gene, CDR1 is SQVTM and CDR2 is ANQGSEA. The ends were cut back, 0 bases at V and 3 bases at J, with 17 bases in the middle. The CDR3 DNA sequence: TGCAGCGTTGAAGATGTCGGAGGGGCCGGTGACTATGGCTACACCTTC. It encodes CSVEDVGGAGDYGYTF.

As DNA, the CDR3 is TGCGCCAGCAGCCAAGATAGGAAGGCTAGCGGGGCCCTTTGGGGGACAGATACGCAGTATTTT. This codes for CASSQDRKASGALWGTDTQYF. The rearrangement uses TRBV4-3 and TRBJ2-3; 9 bases fit TRBD2. The V and J ends lost 0 bases and 3 bases, in that order; junction bases with no gene match: 19. The CDR3 is made up of 21 amino acids. CDR1 is LGHNA, CDR2 YSLEER, per germline.